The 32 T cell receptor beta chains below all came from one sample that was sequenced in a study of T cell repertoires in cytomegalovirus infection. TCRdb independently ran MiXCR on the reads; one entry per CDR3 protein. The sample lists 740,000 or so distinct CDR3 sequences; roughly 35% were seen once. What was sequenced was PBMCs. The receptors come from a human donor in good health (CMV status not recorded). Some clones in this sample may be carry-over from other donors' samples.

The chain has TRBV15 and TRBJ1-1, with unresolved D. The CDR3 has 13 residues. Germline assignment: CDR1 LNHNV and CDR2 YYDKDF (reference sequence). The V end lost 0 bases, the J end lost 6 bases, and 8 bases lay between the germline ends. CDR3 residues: CATSRDRRAEAFF. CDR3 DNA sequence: TGTGCCACCAGCAGAGATCGGCGTGCTGAAGCTTTCTTT. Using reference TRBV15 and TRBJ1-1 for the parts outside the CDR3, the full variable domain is DAMVIQNPRYQVTQFGKPVTLSCSQTLNHNVMYWYQQKSSQAPKLLFHYYDKDFNNEADTPDNFQSRRPNTSFCFLDIRSPGLGDTAMYLCATSRDRRAEAFFGQGTRLTVV.

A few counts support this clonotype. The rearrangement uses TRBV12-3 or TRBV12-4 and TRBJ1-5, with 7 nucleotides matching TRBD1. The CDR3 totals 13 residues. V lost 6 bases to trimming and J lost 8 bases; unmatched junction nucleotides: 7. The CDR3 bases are TGTGCCAGCAGCCGCGGGACAGAAAAGCCCCAGCATTTT. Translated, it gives CASSRGTEKPQHF.

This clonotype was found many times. The CDR3 is CASSLAISGDQPQHF. CDR3 DNA sequence: TGTGCCAGCAGCTTAGCGATTTCAGGAGATCAGCCCCAGCATTTT. The chain is built from TRBV7-9 and TRBJ1-5; no firm D call. V lost 0 bases, J lost 5 bases, and 11 bases lay in between. From germline, CDR1 is SEHNR and CDR2 FQNEAQ (reference sequence). This CDR3 region has 15 residues. Complete variable domain (other parts from reference TRBV7-9 and TRBJ1-5): DTGVSQNPRHKITKRGQNVTFRCDPISEHNRLYWYRQTLGQGPEFLTYFQNEAQLEKSRLLSDRFSAERPKGSFSTLEIQRTEQGDSAMYLCASSLAISGDQPQHFGDGTRLSIL.

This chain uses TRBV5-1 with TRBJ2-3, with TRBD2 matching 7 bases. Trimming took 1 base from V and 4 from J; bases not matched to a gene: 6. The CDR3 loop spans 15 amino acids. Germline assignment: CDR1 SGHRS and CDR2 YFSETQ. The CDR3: CASSLRLADSDTQYF. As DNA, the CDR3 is TGCGCCAGCAGCTTGCGGCTAGCGGACTCAGATACGCAGTATTTT.

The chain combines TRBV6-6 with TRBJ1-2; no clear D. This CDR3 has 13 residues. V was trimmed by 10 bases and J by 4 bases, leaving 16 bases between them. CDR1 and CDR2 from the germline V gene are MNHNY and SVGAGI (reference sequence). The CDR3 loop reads CATPGRGSYGYTF. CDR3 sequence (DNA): TGTGCCACCCCGGGGAGAGGGAGCTATGGCTACACCTTC.

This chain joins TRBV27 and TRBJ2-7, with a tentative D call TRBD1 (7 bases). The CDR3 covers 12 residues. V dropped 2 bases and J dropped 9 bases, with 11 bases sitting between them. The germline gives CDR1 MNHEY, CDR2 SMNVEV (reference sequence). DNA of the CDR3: TGTGCCAGCAGTTTAGGGGGGACAGTGCAGTACTTC. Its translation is CASSLGGTVQYF.

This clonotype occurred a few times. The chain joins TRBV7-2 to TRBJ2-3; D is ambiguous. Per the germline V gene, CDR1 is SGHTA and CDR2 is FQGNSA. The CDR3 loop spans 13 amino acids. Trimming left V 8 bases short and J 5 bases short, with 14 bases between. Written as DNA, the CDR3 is TGTGCCAGCGCCCGAGGTCTCCAAGATACGCAGTATTTT. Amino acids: CASARGLQDTQYF.

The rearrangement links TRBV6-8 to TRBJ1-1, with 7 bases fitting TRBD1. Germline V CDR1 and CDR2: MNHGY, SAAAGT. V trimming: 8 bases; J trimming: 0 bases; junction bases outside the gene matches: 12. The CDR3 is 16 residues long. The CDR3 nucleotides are TGTGCCAGCGGTAGTATGCAGACAGGGCTGAACACTGAAGCTTTCTTT. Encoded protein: CASGSMQTGLNTEAFF.

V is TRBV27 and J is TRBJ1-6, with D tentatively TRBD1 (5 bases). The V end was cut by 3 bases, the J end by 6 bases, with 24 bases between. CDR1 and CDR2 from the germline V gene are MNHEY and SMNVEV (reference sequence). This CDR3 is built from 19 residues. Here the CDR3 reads CASSFERRLREEANSPLHF. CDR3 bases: TGTGCCAGCAGTTTCGAGAGGCGCCTCAGGGAAGAGGCTAATTCACCCCTCCACTTT.

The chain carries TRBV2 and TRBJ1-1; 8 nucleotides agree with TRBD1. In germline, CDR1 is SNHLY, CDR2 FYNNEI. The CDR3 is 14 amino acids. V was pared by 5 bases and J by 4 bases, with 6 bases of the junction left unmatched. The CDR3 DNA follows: TGTGCCAGCAGTCAAACAGGGGGGATCACTGAAGCTTTCTTT. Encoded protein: CASSQTGGITEAFF.

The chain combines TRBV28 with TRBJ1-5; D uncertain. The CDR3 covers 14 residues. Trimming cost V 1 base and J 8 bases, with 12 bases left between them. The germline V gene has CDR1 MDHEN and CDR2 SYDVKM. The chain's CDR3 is CASSLFAGVEPQHF. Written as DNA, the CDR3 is TGTGCCAGCAGTTTATTTGCGGGTGTTGAGCCCCAGCATTTT.

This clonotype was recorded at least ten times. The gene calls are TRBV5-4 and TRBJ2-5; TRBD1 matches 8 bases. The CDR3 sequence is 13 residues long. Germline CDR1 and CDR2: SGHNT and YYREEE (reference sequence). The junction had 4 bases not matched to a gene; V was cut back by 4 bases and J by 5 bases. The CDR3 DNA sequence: TGTGCCAGCAGCCGGACAGGGTTGGAGACCCAGTACTTC. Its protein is CASSRTGLETQYF.

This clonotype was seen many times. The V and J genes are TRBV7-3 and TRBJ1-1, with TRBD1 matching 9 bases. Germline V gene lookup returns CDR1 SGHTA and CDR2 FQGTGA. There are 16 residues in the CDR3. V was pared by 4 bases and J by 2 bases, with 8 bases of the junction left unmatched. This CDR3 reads CASSSALDRGNTEAFF. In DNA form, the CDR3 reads TGTGCCAGCAGCTCCGCATTGGACAGGGGAAACACTGAAGCTTTCTTT.

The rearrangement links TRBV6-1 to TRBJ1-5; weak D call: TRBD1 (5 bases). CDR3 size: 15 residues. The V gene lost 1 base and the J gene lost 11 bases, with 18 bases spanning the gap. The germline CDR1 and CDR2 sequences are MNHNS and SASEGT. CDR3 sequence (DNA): TGTGCCAGCAGTGAAGTGGGCAGGCTCCGACAGTCCCAGCATTTT. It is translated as CASSEVGRLRQSQHF.

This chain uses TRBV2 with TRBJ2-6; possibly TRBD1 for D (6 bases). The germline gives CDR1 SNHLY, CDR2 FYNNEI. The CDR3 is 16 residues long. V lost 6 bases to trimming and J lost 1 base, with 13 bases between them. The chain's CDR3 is CASSVTGFSGANVLTF. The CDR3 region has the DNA TGTGCCAGCAGCGTTACAGGGTTTTCTGGGGCCAACGTCCTGACTTTC.

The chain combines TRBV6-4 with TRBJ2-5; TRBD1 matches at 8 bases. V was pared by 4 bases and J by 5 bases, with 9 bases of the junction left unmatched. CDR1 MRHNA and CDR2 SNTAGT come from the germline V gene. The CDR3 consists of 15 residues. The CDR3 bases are TGTGCCAGCAGTGTGTCCGGACAGGGAAGGGAGACCCAGTACTTC. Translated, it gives CASSVSGQGRETQYF.

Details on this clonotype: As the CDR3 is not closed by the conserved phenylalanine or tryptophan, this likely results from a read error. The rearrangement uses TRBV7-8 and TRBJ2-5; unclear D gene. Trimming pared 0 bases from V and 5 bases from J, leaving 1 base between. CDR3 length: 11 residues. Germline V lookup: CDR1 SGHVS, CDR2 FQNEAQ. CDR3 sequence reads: CASSLAETQYC. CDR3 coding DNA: TGTGCCAGCAGCTTAGCCGAGACCCAGTACTGC.

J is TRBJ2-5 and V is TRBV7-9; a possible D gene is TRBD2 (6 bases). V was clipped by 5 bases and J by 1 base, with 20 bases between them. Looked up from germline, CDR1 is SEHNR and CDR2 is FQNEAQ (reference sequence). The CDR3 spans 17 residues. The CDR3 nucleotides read TGTGCCAGCAGCCCTCGGGGGACTTACCCCCCCCAAGAGACCCAGTACTTC. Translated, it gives CASSPRGTYPPQETQYF.

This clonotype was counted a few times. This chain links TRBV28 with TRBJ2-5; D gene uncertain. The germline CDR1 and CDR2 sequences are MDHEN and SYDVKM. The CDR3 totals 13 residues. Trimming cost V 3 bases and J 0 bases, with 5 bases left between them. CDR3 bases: TGTGCCAGCAGTTTCGCAGACCAAGAGACCCAGTACTTC. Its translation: CASSFADQETQYF.

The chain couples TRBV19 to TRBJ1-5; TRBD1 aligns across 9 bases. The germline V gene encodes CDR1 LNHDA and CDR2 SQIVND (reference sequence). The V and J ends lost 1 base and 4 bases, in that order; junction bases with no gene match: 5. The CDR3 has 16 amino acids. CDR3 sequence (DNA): TGTGCCAGTAGTATAGTGGGGACAGGGCATAATCAGCCCCAGCATTTT. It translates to CASSIVGTGHNQPQHF.

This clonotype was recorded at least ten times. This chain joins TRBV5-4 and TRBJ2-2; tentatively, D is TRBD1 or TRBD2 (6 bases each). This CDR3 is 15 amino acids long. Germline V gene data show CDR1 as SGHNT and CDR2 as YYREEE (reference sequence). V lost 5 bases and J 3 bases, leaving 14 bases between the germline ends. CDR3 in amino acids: CASRRGAGYTGELFF. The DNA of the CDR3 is TGTGCCAGCAGGAGGGGGGCCGGCTACACCGGGGAGCTGTTTTTT.

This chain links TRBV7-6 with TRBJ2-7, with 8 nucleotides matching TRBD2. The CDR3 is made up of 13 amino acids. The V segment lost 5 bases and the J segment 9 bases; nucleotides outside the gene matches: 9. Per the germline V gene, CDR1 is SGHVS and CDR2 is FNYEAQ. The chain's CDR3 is CASSQAGVTGQYF. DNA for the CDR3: TGTGCCAGCAGCCAAGCGGGGGTAACGGGGCAGTACTTC.

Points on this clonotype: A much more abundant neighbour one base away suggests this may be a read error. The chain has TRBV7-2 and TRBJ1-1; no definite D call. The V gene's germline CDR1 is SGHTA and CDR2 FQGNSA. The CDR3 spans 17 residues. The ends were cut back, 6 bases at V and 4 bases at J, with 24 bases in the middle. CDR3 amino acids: CASSHPPWLGSSTEAFF. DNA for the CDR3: TGTGCCAGCAGTCATCCCCCGTGGTTAGGTAGTAGCACTGAAGCTTTCTTT. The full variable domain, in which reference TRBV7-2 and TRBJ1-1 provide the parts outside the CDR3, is GAGVSQSPSNKVTEKGKDVELRCDPISGHTALYWYRQSLGQGLEFLIYFQGNSAPDKSGLPSDRFSAERTGGSVSTLTIQRTQQEDSAVYLCASSHPPWLGSSTEAFFGQGTRLTVV.

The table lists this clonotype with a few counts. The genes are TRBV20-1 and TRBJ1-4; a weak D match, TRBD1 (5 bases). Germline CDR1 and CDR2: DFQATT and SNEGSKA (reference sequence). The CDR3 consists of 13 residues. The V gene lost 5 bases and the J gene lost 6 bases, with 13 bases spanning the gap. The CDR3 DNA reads TGCAGTGCTCCCAGGGTAGTTGATGAAAAACTGTTTTTT. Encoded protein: CSAPRVVDEKLFF.

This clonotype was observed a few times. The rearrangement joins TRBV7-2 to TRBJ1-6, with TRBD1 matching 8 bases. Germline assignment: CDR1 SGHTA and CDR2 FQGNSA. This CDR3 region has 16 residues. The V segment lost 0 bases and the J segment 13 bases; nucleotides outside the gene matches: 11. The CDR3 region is CASSLAAGGEGFPLHF. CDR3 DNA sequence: TGTGCCAGCAGCTTAGCGGCAGGGGGCGAGGGGTTCCCCCTCCACTTT.

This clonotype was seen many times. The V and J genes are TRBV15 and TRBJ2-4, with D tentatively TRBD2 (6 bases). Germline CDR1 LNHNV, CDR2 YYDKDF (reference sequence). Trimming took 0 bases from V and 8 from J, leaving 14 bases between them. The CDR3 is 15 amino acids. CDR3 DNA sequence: TGTGCCACCAGCAGAGATCTCGGAGGGCTCGACATTCAGTACTTC. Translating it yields CATSRDLGGLDIQYF.

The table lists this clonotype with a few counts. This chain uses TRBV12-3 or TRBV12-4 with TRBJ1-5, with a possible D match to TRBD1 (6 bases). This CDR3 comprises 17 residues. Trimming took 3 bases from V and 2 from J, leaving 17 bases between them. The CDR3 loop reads CASSLRRGGYGNQPQHF. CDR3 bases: TGTGCCAGCAGTTTGAGAAGGGGGGGGTATGGCAATCAGCCCCAGCATTTT.

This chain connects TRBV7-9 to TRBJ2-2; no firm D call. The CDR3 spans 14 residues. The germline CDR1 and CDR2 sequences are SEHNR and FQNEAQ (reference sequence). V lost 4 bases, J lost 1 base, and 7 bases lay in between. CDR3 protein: CASSSGRNTGELFF. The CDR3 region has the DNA TGTGCCAGCAGCTCCGGCCGGAACACCGGGGAGCTGTTTTTT.

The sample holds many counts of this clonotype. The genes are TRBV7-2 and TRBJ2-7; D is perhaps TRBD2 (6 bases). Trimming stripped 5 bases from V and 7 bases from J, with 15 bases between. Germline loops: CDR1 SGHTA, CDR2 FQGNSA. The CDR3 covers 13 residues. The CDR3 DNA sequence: TGTGCCAGCAGCCCCGAGGGAGGAAATGAGCAGTACTTC. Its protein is CASSPEGGNEQYF.

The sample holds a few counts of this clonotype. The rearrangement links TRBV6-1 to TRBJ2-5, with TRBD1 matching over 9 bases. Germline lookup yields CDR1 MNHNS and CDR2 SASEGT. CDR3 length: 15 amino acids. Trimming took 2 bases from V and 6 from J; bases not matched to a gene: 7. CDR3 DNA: TGTGCCAGCAGTGAACAGACAGGGGGGGTAAAGACCCAGTACTTC. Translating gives CASSEQTGGVKTQYF.

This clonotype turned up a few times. CDR3 in DNA: TGTGCCAGCAGTTTAAGGTCGGCGGGAACGATATCCTACAATGAGCAGTTCTTC. This codes for CASSLRSAGTISYNEQFF. The gene calls are TRBV12-3 or TRBV12-4 and TRBJ2-1, with D perhaps matching TRBD2 (6 bases). This CDR3 is 18 amino acids long. Trimming left V 2 bases short and J 1 base short, with 18 bases between.

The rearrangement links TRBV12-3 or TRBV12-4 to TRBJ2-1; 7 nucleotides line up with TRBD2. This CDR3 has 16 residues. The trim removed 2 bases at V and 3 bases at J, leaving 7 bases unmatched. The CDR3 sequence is CASSLRASGFYNEQFF. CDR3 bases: TGTGCCAGCAGTTTAAGGGCTAGCGGATTCTACAATGAGCAGTTCTTC.